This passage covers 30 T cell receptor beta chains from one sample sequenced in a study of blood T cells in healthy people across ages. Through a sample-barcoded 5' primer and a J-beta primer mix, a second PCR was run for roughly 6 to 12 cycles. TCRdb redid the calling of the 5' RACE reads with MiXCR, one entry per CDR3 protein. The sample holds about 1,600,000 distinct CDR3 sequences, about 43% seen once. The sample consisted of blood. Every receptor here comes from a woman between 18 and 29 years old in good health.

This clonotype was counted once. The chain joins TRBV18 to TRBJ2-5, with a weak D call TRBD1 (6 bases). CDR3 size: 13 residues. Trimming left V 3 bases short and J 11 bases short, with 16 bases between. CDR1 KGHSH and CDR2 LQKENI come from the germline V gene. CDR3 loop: CASSPGTPKWQYF. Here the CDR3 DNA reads TGTGCCAGCTCACCCGGGACACCCAAATGGCAGTACTTC.

The CDR3 spells CASSLFLGGTTDTQYF. The CDR3 DNA reads as TGTGCCAGCAGTTTGTTTTTAGGCGGAACCACAGATACGCAGTATTTT. This chain connects TRBV28 to TRBJ2-3, with no clear D. CDR1 is MDHEN and CDR2 is SYDVKM in the germline V gene. Trimming shortened V by 3 bases and J by 2 bases, and 15 bases separated the two germline ends. This CDR3 comprises 16 residues.

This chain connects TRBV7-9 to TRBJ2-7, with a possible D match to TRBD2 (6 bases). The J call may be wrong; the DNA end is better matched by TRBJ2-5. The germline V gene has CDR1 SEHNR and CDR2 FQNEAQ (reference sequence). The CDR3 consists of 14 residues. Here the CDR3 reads CASSLGAEGETQYF. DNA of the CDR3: TGTGCCAGCAGCTTAGGAGCGGAGGGAGAGACCCAGTACTTC.

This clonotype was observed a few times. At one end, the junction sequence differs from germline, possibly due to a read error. CDR3 sequence (DNA): TGCGCCAGCAGTAAGTCGCCGCCCGGATTGACCGGGGCCATAAAAGAGACCCAGTACTTC. Translating gives CASSKSPPGLTGAIKETQYF. The chain joins TRBV10-2 to TRBJ2-5; the D gene could be TRBD1 or TRBD2 (5 bases each). This CDR3 has 20 residues. Germline loops: CDR1 WSHSY, CDR2 SAAADI.

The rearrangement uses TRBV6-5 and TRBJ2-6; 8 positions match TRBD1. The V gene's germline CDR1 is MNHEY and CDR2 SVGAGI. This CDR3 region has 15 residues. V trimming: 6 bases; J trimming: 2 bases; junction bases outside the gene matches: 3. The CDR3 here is CASSRTGPGANVLTF. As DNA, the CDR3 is TGTGCCAGCAGCAGGACAGGGCCTGGGGCCAACGTCCTGACTTTC.

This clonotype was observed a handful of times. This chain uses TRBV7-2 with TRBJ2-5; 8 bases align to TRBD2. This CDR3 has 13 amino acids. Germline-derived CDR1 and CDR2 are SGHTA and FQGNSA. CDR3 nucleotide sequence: TGTGCAACCGGAGCGGGAGTTCAGCAGACCCAGTACTTC. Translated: CATGAGVQQTQYF.

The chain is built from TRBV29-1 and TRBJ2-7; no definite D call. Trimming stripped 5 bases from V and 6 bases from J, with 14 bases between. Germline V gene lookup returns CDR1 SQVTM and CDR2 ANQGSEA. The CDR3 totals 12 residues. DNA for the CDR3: TGCAGCGTTCGCCTGGGGATGGGCGAGCAGTACTTC. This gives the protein CSVRLGMGEQYF.

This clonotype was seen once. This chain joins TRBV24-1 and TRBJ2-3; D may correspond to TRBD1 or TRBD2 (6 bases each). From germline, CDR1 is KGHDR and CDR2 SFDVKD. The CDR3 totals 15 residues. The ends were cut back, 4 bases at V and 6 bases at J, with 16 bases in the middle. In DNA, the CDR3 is TGTGCCACCAGTGAAGGGGGGACCCGCCGGGATACGCAGTATTTT. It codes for CATSEGGTRRDTQYF.

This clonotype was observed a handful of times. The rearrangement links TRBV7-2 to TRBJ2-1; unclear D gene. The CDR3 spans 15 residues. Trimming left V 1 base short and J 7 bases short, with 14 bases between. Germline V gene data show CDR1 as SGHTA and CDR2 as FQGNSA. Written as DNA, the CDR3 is TGTGCCAGCAGCTTAGGAATCTCCAGCCGGAATGAGCAGTTCTTC. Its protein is CASSLGISSRNEQFF.

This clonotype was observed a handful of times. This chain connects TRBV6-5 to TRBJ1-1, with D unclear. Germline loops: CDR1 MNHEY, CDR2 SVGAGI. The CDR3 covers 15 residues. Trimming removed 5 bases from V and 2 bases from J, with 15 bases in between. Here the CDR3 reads CASSRTFRDNTEAFF. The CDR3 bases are TGTGCCAGCAGTCGAACGTTCCGGGATAACACTGAAGCTTTCTTT.

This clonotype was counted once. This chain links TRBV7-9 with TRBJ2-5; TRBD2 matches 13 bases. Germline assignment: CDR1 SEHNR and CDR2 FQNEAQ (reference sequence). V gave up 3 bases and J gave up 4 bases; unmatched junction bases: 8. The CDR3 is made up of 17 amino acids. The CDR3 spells CASSFLRTSGGVETQYF. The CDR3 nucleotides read TGTGCCAGCAGCTTTCTGAGGACTAGCGGGGGAGTAGAGACCCAGTACTTC. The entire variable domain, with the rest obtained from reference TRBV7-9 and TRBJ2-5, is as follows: DTGVSQNPRHKITKRGQNVTFRCDPISEHNRLYWYRQTLGQGPEFLTYFQNEAQLEKSRLLSDRFSAERPKGSFSTLEIQRTEQGDSAMYLCASSFLRTSGGVETQYFGPGTRLLVL.

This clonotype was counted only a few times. CDR3: CASSFLSGTDTQYF. The CDR3 DNA sequence: TGTGCCAGCAGTTTCTTGAGCGGCACAGATACGCAGTATTTT. This chain connects TRBV28 to TRBJ2-3; no clear D gene. The germline V gene encodes CDR1 MDHEN and CDR2 SYDVKM. The CDR3 has 14 amino acids. Trimming pared 3 bases from V and 1 base from J, leaving 8 bases between.

The CDR3 DNA follows: TGTGCCAGCAGGTACAGAACTCAGCAGTTCTTC. Translation gives CASRYRTQQFF. The genes are TRBV7-6 and TRBJ2-1; D is unresolved. CDR3 length: 11 amino acids. Germline CDR1 is SGHVS and CDR2 is FNYEAQ. V was pared by 6 bases and J by 11 bases, with 11 bases between.

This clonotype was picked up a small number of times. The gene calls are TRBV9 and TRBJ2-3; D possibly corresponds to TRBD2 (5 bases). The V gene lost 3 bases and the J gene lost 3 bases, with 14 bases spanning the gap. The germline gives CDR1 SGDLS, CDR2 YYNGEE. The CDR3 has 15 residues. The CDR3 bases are TGTGCCAGCAGCGCGACCGGGGAAGTAACAGATACGCAGTATTTT. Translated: CASSATGEVTDTQYF.

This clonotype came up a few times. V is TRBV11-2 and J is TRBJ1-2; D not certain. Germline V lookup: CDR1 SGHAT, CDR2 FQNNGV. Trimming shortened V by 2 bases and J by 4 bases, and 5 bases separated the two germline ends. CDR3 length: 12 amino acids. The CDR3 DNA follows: TGTGCCAGCAGCTTAAGCCCCTATGGCTACACCTTC. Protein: CASSLSPYGYTF.

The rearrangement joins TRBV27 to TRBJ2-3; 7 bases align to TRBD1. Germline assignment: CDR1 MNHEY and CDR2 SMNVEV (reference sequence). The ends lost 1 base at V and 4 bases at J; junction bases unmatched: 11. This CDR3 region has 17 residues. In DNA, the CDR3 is TGTGCCAGCAGTTTATATTGGGACAGCTGGTTGGCAGATACGCAGTATTTT. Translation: CASSLYWDSWLADTQYF.

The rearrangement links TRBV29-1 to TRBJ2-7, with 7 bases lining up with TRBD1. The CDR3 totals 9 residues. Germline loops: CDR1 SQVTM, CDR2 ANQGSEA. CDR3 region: CQGAYEQYF. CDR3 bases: TGCCAGGGGGCCTACGAGCAGTACTTC.

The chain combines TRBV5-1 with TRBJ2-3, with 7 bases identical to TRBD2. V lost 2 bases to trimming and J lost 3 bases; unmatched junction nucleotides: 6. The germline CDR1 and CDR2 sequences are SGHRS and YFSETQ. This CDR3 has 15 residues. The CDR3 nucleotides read TGCGCCAGCAGCTTCTCCAGCGGGATAACAGATACGCAGTATTTT. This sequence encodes CASSFSSGITDTQYF. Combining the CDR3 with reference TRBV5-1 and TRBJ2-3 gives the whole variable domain KAGVTQTPRYLIKTRGQQVTLSCSPISGHRSVSWYQQTPGQGLQFLFEYFSETQRNKGNFPGRFSGRQFSNSRSEMNVSTLELGDSALYLCASSFSSGITDTQYFGPGTRLTVL.

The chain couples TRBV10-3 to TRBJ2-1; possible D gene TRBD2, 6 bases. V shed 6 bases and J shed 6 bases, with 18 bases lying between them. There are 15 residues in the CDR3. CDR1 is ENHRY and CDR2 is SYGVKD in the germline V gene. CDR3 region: CAIRESGPHGNEQFF. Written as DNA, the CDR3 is TGTGCCATCAGAGAAAGCGGGCCCCACGGCAATGAGCAGTTCTTC.

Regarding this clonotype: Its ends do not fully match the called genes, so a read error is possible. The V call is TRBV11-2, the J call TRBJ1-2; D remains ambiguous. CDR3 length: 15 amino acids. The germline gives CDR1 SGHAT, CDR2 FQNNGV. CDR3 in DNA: TGTGCCAGCAGCCCCTGGACGGCCTTGGGCTATGGCTACGCCTTC. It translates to CASSPWTALGYGYAF. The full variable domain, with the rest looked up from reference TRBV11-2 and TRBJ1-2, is EAGVAQSPRYKIIEKRQSVAFWCNPISGHATLYWYQQILGQGPKLLIQFQNNGVVDDSQLPKDRFSAERLKGVDSTLKIQPAKLEDSAVYLCASSPWTALGYGYAFGSGTRLTVV.

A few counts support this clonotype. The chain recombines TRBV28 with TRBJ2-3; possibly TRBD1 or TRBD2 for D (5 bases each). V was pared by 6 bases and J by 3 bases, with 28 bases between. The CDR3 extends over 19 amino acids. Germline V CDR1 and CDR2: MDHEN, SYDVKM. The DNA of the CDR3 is TGTGCCAGCAGACCGATCGGTCCGGGGACGGAGCATTCAACAGATACGCAGTATTTT. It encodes CASRPIGPGTEHSTDTQYF.

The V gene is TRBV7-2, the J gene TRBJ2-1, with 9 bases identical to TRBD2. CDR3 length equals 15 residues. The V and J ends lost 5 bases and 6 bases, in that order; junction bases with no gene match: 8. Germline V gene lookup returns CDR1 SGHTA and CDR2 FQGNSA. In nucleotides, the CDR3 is TGTGCCAGCAGCCAGACCGGGACTAGCTCCAATGAGCAGTTCTTC. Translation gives CASSQTGTSSNEQFF.

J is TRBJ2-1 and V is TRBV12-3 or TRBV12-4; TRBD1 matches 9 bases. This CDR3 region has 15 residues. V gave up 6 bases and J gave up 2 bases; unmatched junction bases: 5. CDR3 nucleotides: TGTGCCAGCAGACGCGGGACAGGGCCCTACAATGAGCAGTTCTTC. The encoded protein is CASRRGTGPYNEQFF.

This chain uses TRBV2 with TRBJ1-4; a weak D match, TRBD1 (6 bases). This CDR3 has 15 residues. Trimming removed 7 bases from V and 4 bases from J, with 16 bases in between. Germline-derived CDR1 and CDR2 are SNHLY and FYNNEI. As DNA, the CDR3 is TGTGCCAGCAAAGAAGCAGGACAGCTTAATGAAAAACTGTTTTTT. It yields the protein CASKEAGQLNEKLFF.

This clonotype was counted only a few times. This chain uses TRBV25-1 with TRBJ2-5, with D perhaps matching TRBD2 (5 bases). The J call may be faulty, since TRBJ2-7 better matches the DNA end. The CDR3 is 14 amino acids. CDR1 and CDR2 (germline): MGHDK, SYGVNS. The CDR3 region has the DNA TGTGCCAGCAGTGGGGGATCGGGATTTGGCGAGCAGTACTTC. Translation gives CASSGGSGFGEQYF.

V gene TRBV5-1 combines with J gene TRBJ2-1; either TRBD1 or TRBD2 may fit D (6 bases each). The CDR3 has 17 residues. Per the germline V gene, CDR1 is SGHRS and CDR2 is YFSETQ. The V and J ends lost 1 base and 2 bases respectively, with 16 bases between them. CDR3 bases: TGCGCCAGCAGCTTGTTAGGGGGGACCGGAGCCTACAATGAGCAGTTCTTC. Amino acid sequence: CASSLLGGTGAYNEQFF.

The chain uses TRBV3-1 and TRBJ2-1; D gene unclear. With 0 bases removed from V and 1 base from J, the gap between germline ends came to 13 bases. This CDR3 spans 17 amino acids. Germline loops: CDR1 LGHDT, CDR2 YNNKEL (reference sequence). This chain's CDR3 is CASSQDRGPPSYNEQFF. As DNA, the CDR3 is TGTGCCAGCAGCCAAGATAGAGGTCCACCTTCCTACAATGAGCAGTTCTTC.

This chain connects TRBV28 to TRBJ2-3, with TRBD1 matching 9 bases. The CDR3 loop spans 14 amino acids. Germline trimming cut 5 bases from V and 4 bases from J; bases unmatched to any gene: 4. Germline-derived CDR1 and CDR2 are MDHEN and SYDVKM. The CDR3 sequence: CASSGTGRSDTQYF. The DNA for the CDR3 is TGTGCCAGCAGTGGGACAGGGCGATCAGATACGCAGTATTTT.

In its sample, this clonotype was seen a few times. CDR3 in amino acids: CASSRGGGITYEQYF. As DNA, the CDR3 is TGCGCCAGCAGCCGAGGGGGCGGAATAACCTACGAGCAGTACTTC. The J gene is TRBJ2-7, the V gene TRBV5-1; 7 nucleotides agree with TRBD1. The CDR3 spans 15 residues. Trimming took 4 bases from V and 2 from J; bases not matched to a gene: 9. Germline V gene lookup returns CDR1 SGHRS and CDR2 YFSETQ.

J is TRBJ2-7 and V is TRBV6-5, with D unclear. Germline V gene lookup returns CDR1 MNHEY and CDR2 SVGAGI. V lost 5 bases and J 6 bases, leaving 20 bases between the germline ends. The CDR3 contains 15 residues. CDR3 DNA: TGTGCCAGCAGTCAAGACCCCTTGGGATCGGGCGAGCAGTACTTC. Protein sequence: CASSQDPLGSGEQYF.